This TCR beta chain is from a study of response to subunit inactivated influenza vaccine. Study observations and caveats: The study's authors posited that every seasonal influenza vaccination enlists few new T cells.

Details on this clonotype: Its antigen is undetermined.

TCRdb re-called the RT-PCR reads with MiXCR, one entry per CDR3 protein. The sample consists of roughly 700,000 distinct CDR3 sequences, around 13% of them appearing once. CDR1 is SGDLS and CDR2 is YYNGEE in the germline V gene. Trimming pared 0 bases from V and 5 bases from J, leaving 12 bases between. This CDR3 has 15 amino acids. This rearrangement joins TRBV9 to TRBJ2-1; TRBD1 or TRBD2 may be the D gene (6 bases each). Here the sequenced sample was PBMCs from blood, taken about 14 days before vaccination. The TCR sequence derives from a man between 45 and 60 years old who received an inactivated influenza vaccine. CDR3 sequence: CASSVGGALDNEQFF. The CDR3 bases are TGTGCCAGCAGCGTAGGGGGGGCTCTGGACAATGAGCAGTTCTTC. Full variable domain (rest looked up from reference TRBV9 and TRBJ2-1): DSGVTQTPKHLITATGQRVTLRCSPRSGDLSVYWYQQSLDQGLQFLIQYYNGEERAKGNILERFSAQQFPDLHSELNLSSLELGDSALYFCASSVGGALDNEQFFGPGTRLTVL.